The 8 T cell receptor beta chains reported below all come from one sample, sequenced in a study of vaccination effects on CD4 cells after COVID-19. The repertoire was sequenced with immunoSEQ multiplex PCR; TCRdb's copy has only in-frame clones and lacks some. The profile shows roughly 41,000 clones, about 69% of them singletons. Before any sequencing was done, the ViraFEST assay used viral peptide pools to expand antigen-specific CD4+ T cells. Researchers isolated CD4+ T cells once approximately eleven days of culture had elapsed. Neither prior SARS-CoV-2 infection nor positive nucleocapsid antibodies were present in the vaccine recipients. For these receptors, no antigen is known. Sequencing used CD4+ T cells from PBMCs cultured with HCoV-OC43 spike peptides, obtained before COVID-19 vaccination. Subset given: HCoV-OC43 spike overlapping peptide pool stimulation. The receptors were gathered from a human donor who received a COVID-19 vaccine.

The chain has TRBV25-1 and TRBJ1-1, with D perhaps matching TRBD1 (6 bases). Per germline, CDR1 MGHDK and CDR2 SYGVNS. With 2 bases removed from V and 0 bases from J, the gap between germline ends came to 13 bases. The CDR3 covers 16 residues. CDR3 sequence: CASSEATGDMNTEAFF. CDR3 DNA: TGTGCCAGCAGTGAAGCGACGGGGGACATGAACACTGAAGCTTTCTTT.

V gene TRBV3-1 (or the pseudogene TRBV3-2) combines with J gene TRBJ2-2; D is uncertain. Trimming shortened V by 3 bases and J by 3 bases, and 8 bases separated the two germline ends. This CDR3 has 14 residues. Germline lookup yields CDR1 LGHDT and CDR2 YNNKEL (reference sequence). The CDR3 spells CASSQPTHTGELFF. CDR3 nucleotides: TGTGCCAGCAGCCAGCCGACTCACACCGGGGAGCTGTTTTTT.

V gene TRBV7-8 combines with J gene TRBJ2-4, with 8 bases fitting TRBD1. Germline V gene lookup returns CDR1 SGHVS and CDR2 FQNEAQ. V gave up 4 bases and J gave up 3 bases; unmatched junction bases: 11. The CDR3 is 17 amino acids. In nucleotides, the CDR3 is TGTGCCAGCAGCTCGCTAAAACAACAGGGGGGCAAAAACATTCAGTACTTC. It specifies CASSSLKQQGGKNIQYF.

The J gene is TRBJ1-3, the V gene TRBV6-1; D is undetermined. Germline CDR1 reads MNHNS; CDR2 reads SASEGT. The CDR3 totals 14 residues. Trimming left V 0 bases short and J 2 bases short, with 5 bases between. CDR3 amino acids: CASSEAIPGNTIYF. The DNA of the CDR3 is TGTGCCAGCAGTGAAGCGATACCTGGAAACACCATATATTTT.

The CDR3 loop is CASSLRDRSDQPQHF. The CDR3 DNA follows: TGTGCCAGCAGCTTGAGGGACAGGAGTGATCAGCCCCAGCATTTT. The chain carries TRBV7-8 and TRBJ1-5; 8 bases are a match to TRBD1. The ends lost 3 bases at V and 5 bases at J; junction bases unmatched: 6. Germline CDR1 SGHVS, CDR2 FQNEAQ. This CDR3 is built from 15 residues.

The chain uses TRBV19 and TRBJ2-3; 8 nucleotides line up with TRBD2. Germline CDR1 is LNHDA and CDR2 is SQIVND (reference sequence). This CDR3 has 14 amino acids. With V trimmed by 7 bases and J by 3 bases, 6 bases remained unmatched. CDR3 bases: TGTGCCAGTACGGTGTCTAGCGGGACAGATACGCAGTATTTT. This codes for CASTVSSGTDTQYF. Together with reference TRBV19 and TRBJ2-3, the CDR3 gives the full variable domain: DGGITQSPKYLFRKEGQNVTLSCEQNLNHDAMYWYRQDPGQGLRLIYYSQIVNDFQKGDIAEGYSVSREKKESFPLTVTSAQKNPTAFYLCASTVSSGTDTQYFGPGTRLTVL.

The chain is built from TRBV28 and TRBJ2-1; 7 nucleotides agree with TRBD1. This CDR3 is 14 amino acids long. V trimming: 5 bases; J trimming: 13 bases; junction bases outside the gene matches: 14. The V gene's germline CDR1 is MDHEN and CDR2 SYDVKM. The CDR3 sequence: CASSLAPDRVFQFF. CDR3 nucleotide sequence: TGTGCCAGCAGTCTAGCCCCCGACAGGGTCTTCCAGTTCTTC.

DNA of the CDR3: TGTGCCAGCAGCTTGAATCCCCTGGAGTTCAAGCATACGCAGTATTTT. It is translated as CASSLNPLEFKHTQYF. The chain is built from TRBV5-6 and TRBJ2-3; no definite D call. The CDR3 sequence is 16 residues long. The V end lost 1 base, the J end lost 7 bases, and 19 bases lay between the germline ends. Germline V gene sequence: CDR1 SGHDT, CDR2 YYEEEE.